Presented here are 2 T cell receptor beta chains from one specimen sequenced in a study of CD8 T cells in Susac syndrome. Reverse transcription of 0.5 to 1 ug RNA used random hexamers. MiXCR, run by TCRdb on the immunoSEQ multiplex PCR reads, gives a single entry per CDR3 protein. The data show around 130,000 distinct CDR3 sequences, 80% to 85% seen once. Source material: CD8+ T cells from PBMCs. These receptors all come from a human donor with multiple sclerosis.

This chain connects TRBV28 to TRBJ2-3; the D call may be TRBD1 or TRBD2 (5 bases each). Trimming left V 3 bases short and J 6 bases short, with 10 bases between. The CDR3 loop spans 13 amino acids. Germline CDR1 MDHEN, CDR2 SYDVKM. CDR3 in amino acids: CASSFMRGDTQYF. CDR3 bases: TGTGCCAGCAGTTTTATGAGGGGCGATACGCAGTATTTT.

This chain joins TRBV5-1 and TRBJ2-7; perhaps TRBD2 as D (6 bases). The germline gives CDR1 SGHRS, CDR2 YFSETQ. With 4 bases removed from V and 6 bases from J, the gap between germline ends came to 20 bases. There are 15 residues in the CDR3. The CDR3 coding sequence is TGCGCCAGCAGCATGACCCGGGACCCGGGACTCGAGCAGTACTTC. It codes for CASSMTRDPGLEQYF.